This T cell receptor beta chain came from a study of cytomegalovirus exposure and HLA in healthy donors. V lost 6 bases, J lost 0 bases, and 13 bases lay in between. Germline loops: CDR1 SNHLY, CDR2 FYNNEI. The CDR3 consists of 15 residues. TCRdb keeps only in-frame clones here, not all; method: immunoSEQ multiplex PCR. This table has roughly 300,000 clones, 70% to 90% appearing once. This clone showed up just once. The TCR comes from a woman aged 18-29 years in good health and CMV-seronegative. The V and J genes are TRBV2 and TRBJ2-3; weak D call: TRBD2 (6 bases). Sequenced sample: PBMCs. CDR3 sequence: CASSTLGTSTDTQYF. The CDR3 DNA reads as TGTGCCAGCAGCACACTAGGGACTAGCACAGATACGCAGTATTTT.